The sequence of this T cell receptor (beta chain) was determined in a study of shared clonotypes between healthy human individuals. Trimming stripped 3 bases from V and 1 base from J, with 13 bases between. Germline lookup yields CDR1 KGHSH and CDR2 LQKENI. The CDR3 has 15 residues. The table came from immunoSEQ multiplex PCR; TCRdb's copy has only in-frame clones and leaves some out. This sample has some 1 million clones; 75% occur once, and the top ten carry roughly 1.5%. The chain uses TRBV18 and TRBJ2-7; D is undetermined. The clonotype originates from a man aged 18-30 years in good health. What was sequenced was memory CD4+ T cells sorted from blood. Regarding subset: CD45RA-negative fraction. The CDR3 loop is CASSPVGSVSYEQYF. As DNA, the CDR3 is TGTGCCAGCTCACCGGTCGGCTCAGTTTCCTACGAGCAGTACTTC.